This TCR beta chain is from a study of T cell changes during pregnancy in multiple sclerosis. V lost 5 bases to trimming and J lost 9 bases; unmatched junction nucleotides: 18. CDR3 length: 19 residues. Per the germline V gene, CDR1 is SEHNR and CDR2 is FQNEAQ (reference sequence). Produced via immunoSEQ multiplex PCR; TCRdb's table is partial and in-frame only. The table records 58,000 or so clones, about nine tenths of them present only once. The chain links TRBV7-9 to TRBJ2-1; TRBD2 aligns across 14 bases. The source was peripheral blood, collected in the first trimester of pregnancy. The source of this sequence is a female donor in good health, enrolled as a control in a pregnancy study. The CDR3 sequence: CASSPLQRLAGGPGGEQFF. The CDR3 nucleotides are TGTGCCAGCAGCCCCCTCCAAAGACTAGCGGGAGGGCCAGGGGGTGAGCAGTTCTTC.